These 27 T cell receptor beta chains were sequenced from one sample in a study of shared clonotypes between healthy human individuals. This table comes from immunoSEQ multiplex PCR, and its TCRdb copy is limited to in-frame clones, with some not included. Of around 350,000 clones in the sample, roughly 70% were seen once. Sequencing was carried out using memory CD4+ T cells sorted from blood. Subset defined: CD45RA-negative fraction. All receptors derive from a young man in good health.

The chain couples TRBV7-2 to TRBJ2-7; perhaps TRBD1 as D (5 bases). The CDR3 spans 14 residues. The germline gives CDR1 SGHTA, CDR2 FQGNSA. V gave up 1 base and J gave up 6 bases, with 13 bases separating them. CDR3 residues: CASSLGGFTPEQYF. CDR3 DNA: TGTGCCAGCAGCTTAGGGGGCTTCACCCCCGAGCAGTACTTC. Using reference TRBV7-2 and TRBJ2-7 for the parts outside the CDR3, the full variable domain is GAGVSQSPSNKVTEKGKDVELRCDPISGHTALYWYRQSLGQGLEFLIYFQGNSAPDKSGLPSDRFSAERTGGSVSTLTIQRTQQEDSAVYLCASSLGGFTPEQYFGPGTRLTVT.

The chain recombines TRBV11-3 with TRBJ2-1; D may match TRBD1 or TRBD2 (5 bases each). Trimming took off 5 bases at V and 8 bases at J, with 13 bases between the two ends. The germline CDR1 and CDR2 sequences are SGHNT and YENEEA. This CDR3 spans 13 amino acids. CDR3 protein: CASSPKGSDEQFF. In DNA, the CDR3 is TGTGCCAGCAGCCCCAAGGGGAGCGATGAGCAGTTCTTC. Using reference TRBV11-3 and TRBJ2-1 for the parts outside the CDR3, the full variable domain is EAGVVQSPRYKIIEKKQPVAFWCNPISGHNTLYWYLQNLGQGPELLIRYENEEAVDDSQLPKDRFSAERLKGVDSTLKIQPAELGDSAVYLCASSPKGSDEQFFGPGTRLTVL.

The chain has TRBV7-9 and TRBJ1-2; possibly TRBD1 for D (6 bases). The length of the CDR3 is 16 residues. Germline V gives CDR1 SEHNR, CDR2 FQNEAQ (reference sequence). The V end was cut by 0 bases, the J end by 0 bases, with 11 bases between. CDR3 DNA: TGTGCCAGCAGCTTAGCGGGGGGGCGCTCTAACTATGGCTACACCTTC. It is translated as CASSLAGGRSNYGYTF.

CDR3 loop: CASSLTGRLSSAYEQYF. CDR3 bases: TGCGCCAGCAGCTTAACAGGGAGGCTCAGTAGTGCCTACGAGCAGTACTTC. The V call is TRBV5-1, the J call TRBJ2-7; the D gene could be TRBD1 or TRBD2 (6 bases each). This CDR3 contains 17 residues. Germline V CDR1 and CDR2: SGHRS, YFSETQ. Deletions cut 2 bases from V and 2 bases from J, with 20 bases between.

The rearrangement joins TRBV29-1 to TRBJ2-1; D possibly uses TRBD1 or TRBD2 (5 bases each). The length of the CDR3 is 16 residues. Looked up from germline, CDR1 is SQVTM and CDR2 is ANQGSEA. V was cut by 2 bases and J by 2 bases, with 16 bases left in between. The chain's CDR3 is CSVERDDLGPYNEQFF. The DNA for the CDR3 is TGCAGCGTTGAAAGGGACGACTTAGGGCCCTACAATGAGCAGTTCTTC.

This clone showed up just once. This chain uses TRBV2 with TRBJ2-4; 12 nucleotides match TRBD2. The germline gives CDR1 SNHLY, CDR2 FYNNEI. V shed 4 bases and J 3 bases; nucleotides not matched to a gene: 4. The CDR3 length is 16 residues. The DNA of the CDR3 is TGTGCCAGCAGTGGGACTAGCGGGAAGGTCAAAAACATTCAGTACTTC. This sequence encodes CASSGTSGKVKNIQYF.

The chain is built from TRBV7-3 and TRBJ2-3, with 8 bases aligning to TRBD2. The CDR3 contains 16 residues. Per germline, CDR1 SGHTA and CDR2 FQGTGA. J gave up 2 bases and V 2 bases, and 6 bases lay outside the gene matches. CDR3 in DNA: TGTGCCAGCAGCTTAGGGGTAGCGGGGCCCACAGATACGCAGTATTTT. Translated, it gives CASSLGVAGPTDTQYF.

This chain links TRBV18 with TRBJ1-1, with TRBD1 matching over 7 bases. The trim removed 3 bases at V and 2 bases at J, leaving 9 bases unmatched. In germline, CDR1 is KGHSH, CDR2 LQKENI. The CDR3 is made up of 16 amino acids. DNA for the CDR3: TGTGCCAGCTCACCTTACGGGCGACAGGGCAACACTGAAGCTTTCTTT. Amino acids: CASSPYGRQGNTEAFF.

This chain links TRBV19 with TRBJ1-2, with a tentative D call TRBD1 (6 bases). Between the trimmed V and J ends, which lost 5 bases and 3 bases, there was a span of 13 bases. Germline CDR1 and CDR2: LNHDA and SQIVND (reference sequence). This CDR3 is built from 14 residues. DNA of the CDR3: TGTGCCAGTAGTCGGACAGAATCAGACTATGGCTACACCTTC. Translation: CASSRTESDYGYTF.

The chain carries TRBV25-1 and TRBJ2-4; 8 bases agree with TRBD2. The CDR3 covers 15 residues. Germline assignment: CDR1 MGHDK and CDR2 SYGVNS. V dropped 5 bases and J dropped 0; count of bases not matched to a gene: 3. This CDR3 is CASSRSGVAKNIQYF. CDR3 coding DNA: TGTGCCAGCAGTCGTAGCGGGGTAGCCAAAAACATTCAGTACTTC.

This clone has only a few counts. V gene TRBV18 combines with J gene TRBJ2-1, with 8 bases that match TRBD1. Trimming cost V 0 bases and J 2 bases; bases outside gene matches: 6. The CDR3 consists of 17 residues. The germline CDR1 and CDR2 sequences are KGHSH and LQKENI. The CDR3, as DNA: TGTGCCAGCTCACCACCCAGCAGGGGGCAGCCCTACAATGAGCAGTTCTTC. This sequence encodes CASSPPSRGQPYNEQFF.

The chain carries TRBV15 and TRBJ2-1; D is undetermined. This CDR3 contains 18 residues. Germline CDR1 and CDR2: LNHNV and YYDKDF (reference sequence). Trimming cost V 3 bases and J 4 bases, with 22 bases left between them. DNA of the CDR3: TGTGCCACCAGCAGCCTTAAGAAAGCCCCGGACGCTTACAATGAGCAGTTCTTC. It is translated as CATSSLKKAPDAYNEQFF. Variable domain in full (rest from reference TRBV15 and TRBJ2-1): DAMVIQNPRYQVTQFGKPVTLSCSQTLNHNVMYWYQQKSSQAPKLLFHYYDKDFNNEADTPDNFQSRRPNTSFCFLDIRSPGLGDTAMYLCATSSLKKAPDAYNEQFFGPGTRLTVL.

The chain combines TRBV6-6 with TRBJ2-1, with 9 nucleotides matching TRBD2. Germline CDR1 MNHNY, CDR2 SVGAGI (reference sequence). The CDR3 sequence is 16 residues long. V dropped 6 bases and J dropped 7; count of bases not matched to a gene: 13. As DNA, the CDR3 is TGTGCCAGCAGGGGGGGAGCGGGAGGATTCGGGAATGAGCAGTTCTTC. It translates to CASRGGAGGFGNEQFF.

This clone was found many times. The J gene is TRBJ2-3, the V gene TRBV19; TRBD1 agrees at 7 bases. The CDR3 is made up of 14 amino acids. With V trimmed by 8 bases and J by 1 base, 6 bases remained unmatched. Per germline, CDR1 LNHDA and CDR2 SQIVND (reference sequence). Written as DNA, the CDR3 is TGTGCCAGTTCAAGGGGGCCAGGCACAGATACGCAGTATTTT. This sequence encodes CASSRGPGTDTQYF.

There are a few counts of this clone. This sequence joins TRBV28 and TRBJ2-1; 9 bases are a match to TRBD2. The CDR3 spans 13 residues. V shed 8 bases, J shed 3 bases, and the junction held 2 bases outside the gene matches. Germline-derived CDR1 and CDR2 are MDHEN and SYDVKM. In DNA, the CDR3 is TGTGCCAGCGGGACTAGCATCTACAATGAGCAGTTCTTC. Translating gives CASGTSIYNEQFF. Based on the CDR3 plus reference TRBV28 and TRBJ2-1, the full variable domain is DVKVTQSSRYLVKRTGEKVFLECVQDMDHENMFWYRQDPGLGLRLIYFSYDVKMKEKGDIPEGYSVSREKKERFSLILESASTNQTSMYLCASGTSIYNEQFFGPGTRLTVL.

The V gene is TRBV6-5, the J gene TRBJ2-2; the D gene is possibly TRBD2 (5 bases). Trimming shortened V by 7 bases and J by 3 bases, and 12 bases separated the two germline ends. There are 14 residues in the CDR3. Germline CDR1 MNHEY, CDR2 SVGAGI. CDR3 sequence reads: CASMMGDYTGELFF. The CDR3 DNA is TGTGCCAGCATGATGGGAGATTACACCGGGGAGCTGTTTTTT.

The chain employs TRBV5-4 and TRBJ2-7; D possibly uses TRBD1 or TRBD2 (5 bases each). Deletions cut 0 bases from V and 5 bases from J, with 12 bases between. This CDR3 is built from 14 residues. The germline V gene has CDR1 SGHNT and CDR2 YYREEE (reference sequence). CDR3 DNA: TGTGCCAGCAGCTTGGCGGGGCCAGGGAACGAGCAGTACTTC. It specifies CASSLAGPGNEQYF.

The chain joins TRBV16 to TRBJ2-1, with 7 bases fitting TRBD2. The CDR3 runs 15 residues. Germline values: CDR1 KGHSY, CDR2 FQNENV. J lost 7 bases, V lost 2 bases, and 8 bases had no gene match. The CDR3 DNA is TGTGCCAGCAGCCAACGAGCGGGACTCGTAAATGAGCAGTTCTTC. Translation: CASSQRAGLVNEQFF. Full variable domain (outside the CDR3, taken from reference TRBV16 and TRBJ2-1): GEEVAQTPKHLVRGEGQKAKLYCAPIKGHSYVFWYQQVLKNEFKFLISFQNENVFDETGMPKERFSAKCLPNSPCSLEIQATKLEDSAVYFCASSQRAGLVNEQFFGPGTRLTVL.

The chain has TRBV2 and TRBJ1-2; D perhaps matches TRBD1 (5 bases). Germline V CDR1 and CDR2: SNHLY, FYNNEI. This CDR3 contains 13 residues. The V end was cut by 3 bases, the J end by 4 bases, with 9 bases between. The CDR3 region is CASSDSGSYGYTF. The DNA of the CDR3 is TGTGCCAGCAGTGATTCAGGGTCCTATGGCTACACCTTC.

This rearrangement joins TRBV29-1 to TRBJ2-7; D perhaps matches TRBD2 (5 bases). With 5 bases removed from V and 5 bases from J, the gap between germline ends came to 13 bases. The CDR3 sequence is 12 residues long. Germline V gene data show CDR1 as SQVTM and CDR2 as ANQGSEA. The CDR3 nucleotides read TGCAGCGTTTCGGCGGGCGACCACGAGCAGTACTTC. It is translated as CSVSAGDHEQYF.

The chain uses TRBV6-1 and TRBJ1-2, with 10 bases aligning to TRBD1. Germline CDR1 and CDR2: MNHNS and SASEGT. V trimming: 8 bases; J trimming: 2 bases; junction bases outside the gene matches: 5. CDR3 length: 14 amino acids. CDR3 loop: CASVGGQGNYGYTF. The DNA for the CDR3 is TGTGCCAGCGTCGGGGGACAGGGGAACTATGGCTACACCTTC.

The rearrangement links TRBV7-8 to TRBJ2-5; D may be TRBD2 (5 bases). The end of the DNA aligns better with TRBJ2-7, so the J call may be wrong. CDR3 length: 14 residues. Germline CDR1 and CDR2: SGHVS and FQNEAQ. This CDR3 is CASRLGSPRDEQYF. The DNA of the CDR3 is TGTGCCAGCCGACTTGGGAGCCCTCGGGACGAGCAGTACTTC.

The J gene is TRBJ1-3, the V gene TRBV6-5; D unclear. Germline CDR1 is MNHEY and CDR2 is SVGAGI. The CDR3 covers 13 residues. V gave up 8 bases and J gave up 0 bases, with 8 bases separating them. As DNA, the CDR3 is TGTGCCAGCTCCAGGAGCTCTGGAAACACCATATATTTT. Translation: CASSRSSGNTIYF.

This chain links TRBV28 with TRBJ2-2, with D perhaps TRBD1 (6 bases). The CDR3 spans 14 residues. Looked up from germline, CDR1 is MDHEN and CDR2 is SYDVKM. The V end lost 6 bases, the J end lost 3 bases, and 11 bases lay between the germline ends. Here the CDR3 reads CASSRTVHTGELFF. For the CDR3, the DNA is TGTGCCAGCAGCAGGACAGTACACACCGGGGAGCTGTTTTTT. The full variable domain, in which reference TRBV28 and TRBJ2-2 provide the parts outside the CDR3, is DVKVTQSSRYLVKRTGEKVFLECVQDMDHENMFWYRQDPGLGLRLIYFSYDVKMKEKGDIPEGYSVSREKKERFSLILESASTNQTSMYLCASSRTVHTGELFFGEGSRLTVL.

This clone was recorded a few times. The CDR3 protein is CASSSQTDEQYF. The CDR3 nucleotides read TGTGCCAGCAGTTCCCAGACAGACGAGCAGTACTTC. This chain connects TRBV2 to TRBJ2-7; D is perhaps TRBD1 (5 bases). The CDR3 length is 12 residues. The germline V gene encodes CDR1 SNHLY and CDR2 FYNNEI. Trimming pared 5 bases from V and 5 bases from J, leaving 10 bases between.

The chain is built from TRBV19 and TRBJ1-2; D not resolved. The V end was cut by 2 bases, the J end by 4 bases, with 8 bases between. CDR3 length: 13 residues. Per the germline V gene, CDR1 is LNHDA and CDR2 is SQIVND (reference sequence). DNA of the CDR3: TGTGCCAGTAGTATAATCGGAGTCTATGGCTACACCTTC. Translated: CASSIIGVYGYTF. The complete variable domain, with remaining parts taken from reference TRBV19 and TRBJ1-2, reads DGGITQSPKYLFRKEGQNVTLSCEQNLNHDAMYWYRQDPGQGLRLIYYSQIVNDFQKGDIAEGYSVSREKKESFPLTVTSAQKNPTAFYLCASSIIGVYGYTFGSGTRLTVV.

The V gene is TRBV5-3, the J gene TRBJ2-3; 7 bases fit TRBD2. TRBV5-3 is labeled an ORF, and its function is uncertain. The CDR3 loop spans 17 amino acids. The trim removed 3 bases at V and 2 bases at J, leaving 12 bases unmatched. In nucleotides, the CDR3 is TGTGCCAGAAGCTCTTTACGAGCGGGGAGACACACAGATACGCAGTATTTT. It specifies CARSSLRAGRHTDTQYF.